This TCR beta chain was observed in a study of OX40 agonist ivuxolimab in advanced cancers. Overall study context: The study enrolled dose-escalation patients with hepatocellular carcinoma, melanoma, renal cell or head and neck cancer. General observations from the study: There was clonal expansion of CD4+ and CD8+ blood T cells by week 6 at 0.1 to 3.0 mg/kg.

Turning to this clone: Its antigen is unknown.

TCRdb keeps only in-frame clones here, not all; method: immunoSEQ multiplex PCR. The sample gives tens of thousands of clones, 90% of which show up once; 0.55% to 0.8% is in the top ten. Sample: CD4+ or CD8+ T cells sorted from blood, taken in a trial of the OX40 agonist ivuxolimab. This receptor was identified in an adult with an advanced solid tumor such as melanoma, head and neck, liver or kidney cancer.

The CDR3 DNA follows: TGTGCCAGCAGTTACTCACAGGGAACTGGAAACACCATATATTTT. Amino acids: CASSYSQGTGNTIYF. This chain joins TRBV6-5 and TRBJ1-3; tentatively, D is TRBD1 (6 bases). V lost 0 bases, J lost 2 bases, and 8 bases lay in between. The CDR3 totals 15 residues. Germline V gene sequence: CDR1 MNHEY, CDR2 SVGAGI.